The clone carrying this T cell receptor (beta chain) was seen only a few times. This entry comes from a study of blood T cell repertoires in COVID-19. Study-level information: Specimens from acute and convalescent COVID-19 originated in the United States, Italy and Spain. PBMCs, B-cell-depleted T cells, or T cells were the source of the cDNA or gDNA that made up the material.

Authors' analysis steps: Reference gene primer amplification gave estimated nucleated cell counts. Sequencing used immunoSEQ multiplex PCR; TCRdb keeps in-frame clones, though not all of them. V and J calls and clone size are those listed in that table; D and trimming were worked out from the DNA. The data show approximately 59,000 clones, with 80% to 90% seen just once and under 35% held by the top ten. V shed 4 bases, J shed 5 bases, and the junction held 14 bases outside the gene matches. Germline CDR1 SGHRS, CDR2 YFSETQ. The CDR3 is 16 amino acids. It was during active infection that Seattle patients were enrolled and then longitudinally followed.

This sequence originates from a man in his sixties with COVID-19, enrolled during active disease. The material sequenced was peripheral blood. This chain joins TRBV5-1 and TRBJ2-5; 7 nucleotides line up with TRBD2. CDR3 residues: CASSITGSGARETQYF. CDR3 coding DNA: TGCGCCAGCAGCATTACCGGGAGCGGGGCCCGGGAGACCCAGTACTTC.